This T cell receptor (beta chain) was sequenced during a study of cytomegalovirus exposure and HLA in healthy donors. The CDR3 length is 15 residues. J gave up 6 bases and V 6 bases, and 14 bases lay outside the gene matches. Germline V CDR1 and CDR2: MNHEY, SVGAGI. Remarks on this clone: The antigen remains undetermined.

Assay: immunoSEQ multiplex PCR; the TCRdb copy retains only in-frame clones and omits some. This sample yields approximately 210,000 clones, of which around 88% are seen a single time; over 1.1% belongs to the top ten. Study results and limitations: Most sequenced TCRs were rare (though some public TCRs occurred in many donors). It was reportedly the case that the classifier diagnosed cytomegalovirus status with high specificity and sensitivity. First-cohort TCR clusters tended to co-occur in the 120 or so validation repertoires, a later analysis found. A few of the chains that were CMV-associated were confirmed in vitro to be specific for CMV antigens.

This TCR was recovered from a woman aged 18-35 years in good health and CMV-seronegative. Sequencing was done on a sample of PBMCs. The chain has TRBV6-5 and TRBJ2-7, with 7 bases aligning to TRBD1. For the CDR3, the DNA is TGTGCCAGCAGCCCCAACAGGGGTCCTTTACGCGAGCAGTACTTC. Its translation is CASSPNRGPLREQYF.